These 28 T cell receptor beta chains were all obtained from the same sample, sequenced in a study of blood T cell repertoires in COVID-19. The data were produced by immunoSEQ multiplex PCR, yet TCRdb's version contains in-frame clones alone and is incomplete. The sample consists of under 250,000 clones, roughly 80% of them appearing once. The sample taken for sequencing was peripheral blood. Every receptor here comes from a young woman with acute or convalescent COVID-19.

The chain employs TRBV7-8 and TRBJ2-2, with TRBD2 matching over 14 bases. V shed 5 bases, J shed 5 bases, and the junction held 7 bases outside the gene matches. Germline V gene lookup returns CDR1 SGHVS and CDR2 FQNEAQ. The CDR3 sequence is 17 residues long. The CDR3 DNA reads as TGTGCCAGCAGCCCGGGACTAGCGGGAGCTCAAACCGGGGAGCTGTTTTTT. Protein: CASSPGLAGAQTGELFF.

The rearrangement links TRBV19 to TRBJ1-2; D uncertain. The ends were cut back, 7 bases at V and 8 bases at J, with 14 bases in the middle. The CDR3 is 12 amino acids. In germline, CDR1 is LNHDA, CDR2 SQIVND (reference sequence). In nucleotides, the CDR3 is TGTGCCAGTACCCTCCCCCCGGGGGGCTACACCTTC. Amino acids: CASTLPPGGYTF.

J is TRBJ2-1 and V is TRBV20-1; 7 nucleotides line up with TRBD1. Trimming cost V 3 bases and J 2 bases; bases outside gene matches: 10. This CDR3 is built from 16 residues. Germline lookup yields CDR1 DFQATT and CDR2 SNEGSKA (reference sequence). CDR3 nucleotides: TGCAGTGCTAGTCCCCCGTGGGGACAGACCTACAATGAGCAGTTCTTC. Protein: CSASPPWGQTYNEQFF.

CDR3 in amino acids: CASSPGTGAGGYTF. DNA of the CDR3: TGTGCCAGCAGCCCCGGGACAGGGGCAGGAGGCTACACCTTC. This chain uses TRBV5-4 with TRBJ1-2; TRBD1 aligns across 10 bases. Germline values: CDR1 SGHNT, CDR2 YYREEE (reference sequence). V lost 4 bases, J lost 8 bases, and 8 bases stayed unmatched. The CDR3 extends over 14 amino acids.

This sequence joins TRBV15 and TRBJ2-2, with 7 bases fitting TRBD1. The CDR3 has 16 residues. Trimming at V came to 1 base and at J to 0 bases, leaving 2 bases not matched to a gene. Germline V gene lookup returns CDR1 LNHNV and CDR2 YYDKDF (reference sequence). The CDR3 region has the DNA TGTGCCACCAGCAGAGGACAGGGAGCGAACACCGGGGAGCTGTTTTTT. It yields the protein CATSRGQGANTGELFF.

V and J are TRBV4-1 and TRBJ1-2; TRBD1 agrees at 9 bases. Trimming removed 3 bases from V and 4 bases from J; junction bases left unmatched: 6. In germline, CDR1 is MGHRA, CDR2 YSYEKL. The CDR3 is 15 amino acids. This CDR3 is CASSQPGQGSYGYTF. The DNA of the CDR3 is TGCGCCAGCAGCCAGCCGGGACAGGGAAGCTATGGCTACACCTTC.

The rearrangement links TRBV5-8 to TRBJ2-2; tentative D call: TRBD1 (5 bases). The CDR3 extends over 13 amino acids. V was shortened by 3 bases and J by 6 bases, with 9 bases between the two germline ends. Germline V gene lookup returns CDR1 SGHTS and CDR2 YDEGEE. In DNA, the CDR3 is TGTGCCAGCAGCTCCAGGGTCCCCGGGGAGCTGTTTTTT. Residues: CASSSRVPGELFF. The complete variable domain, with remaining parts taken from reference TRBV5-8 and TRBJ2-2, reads EAGVTQSPTHLIKTRGQQATLRCSPISGHTSVYWYQQALGLGLQFLLWYDEGEERNRGNFPPRFSGRQFPNYSSELNVNALELEDSALYLCASSSRVPGELFFGEGSRLTVL.

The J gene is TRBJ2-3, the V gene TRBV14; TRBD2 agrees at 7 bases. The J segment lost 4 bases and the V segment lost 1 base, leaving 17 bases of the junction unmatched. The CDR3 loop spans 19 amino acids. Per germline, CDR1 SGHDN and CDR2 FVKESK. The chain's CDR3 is CASSQGGGLAAPRADTQYF. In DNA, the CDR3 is TGTGCCAGCAGCCAAGGGGGAGGGCTAGCGGCCCCCCGGGCAGATACGCAGTATTTT.

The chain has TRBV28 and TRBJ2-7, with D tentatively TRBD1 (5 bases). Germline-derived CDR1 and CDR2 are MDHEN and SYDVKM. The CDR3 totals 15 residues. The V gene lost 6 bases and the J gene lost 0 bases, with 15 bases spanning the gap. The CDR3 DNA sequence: TGTGCCAGCAGACAGCGACAGAAAAGCTCCTACGAGCAGTACTTC. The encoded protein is CASRQRQKSSYEQYF.

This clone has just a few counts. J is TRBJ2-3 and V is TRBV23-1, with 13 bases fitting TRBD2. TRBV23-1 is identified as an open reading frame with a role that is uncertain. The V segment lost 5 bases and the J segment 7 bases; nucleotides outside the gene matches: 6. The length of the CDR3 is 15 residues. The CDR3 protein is CASSSGLAGVYTQYF. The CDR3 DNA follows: TGCGCCAGCAGTTCCGGACTAGCGGGAGTATATACGCAGTATTTT.

The DNA for the CDR3 is TGTGCCAGCAGCTTGGCAGGGCCTCCCTCCTACGAGCAGTACTTC. Protein: CASSLAGPPSYEQYF. This sequence joins TRBV5-8 and TRBJ2-7; a possible D gene is TRBD1 (5 bases). The CDR3 has 15 amino acids. The ends were cut back, 0 bases at V and 0 bases at J, with 10 bases in the middle. Germline lookup yields CDR1 SGHTS and CDR2 YDEGEE.

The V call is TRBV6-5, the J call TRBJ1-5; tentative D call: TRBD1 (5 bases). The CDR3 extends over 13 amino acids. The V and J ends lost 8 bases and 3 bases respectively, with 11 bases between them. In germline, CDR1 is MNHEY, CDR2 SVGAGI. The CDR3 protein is CASGQGDNQPQHF. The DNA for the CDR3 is TGTGCCAGCGGGCAGGGTGACAATCAGCCCCAGCATTTT.

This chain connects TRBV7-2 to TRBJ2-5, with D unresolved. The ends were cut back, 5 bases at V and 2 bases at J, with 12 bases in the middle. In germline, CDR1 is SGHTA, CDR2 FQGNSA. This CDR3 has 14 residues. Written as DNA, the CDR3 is TGTGCCAGCAGCCCGAAGAACAAACAAGAGACCCAGTACTTC. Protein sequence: CASSPKNKQETQYF.

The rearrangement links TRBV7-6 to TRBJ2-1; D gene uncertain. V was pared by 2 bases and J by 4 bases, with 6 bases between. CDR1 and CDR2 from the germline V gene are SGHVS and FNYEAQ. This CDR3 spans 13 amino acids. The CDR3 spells CASSLFPYNEQFF. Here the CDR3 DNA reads TGTGCCAGCAGCTTATTCCCGTACAATGAGCAGTTCTTC.

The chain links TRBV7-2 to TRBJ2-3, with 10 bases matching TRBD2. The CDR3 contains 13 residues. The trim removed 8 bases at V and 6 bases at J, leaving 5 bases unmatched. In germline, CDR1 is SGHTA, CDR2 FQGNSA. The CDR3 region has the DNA TGTGCCAGCGGTAGCGGGGGGCAGGATACGCAGTATTTT. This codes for CASGSGGQDTQYF.

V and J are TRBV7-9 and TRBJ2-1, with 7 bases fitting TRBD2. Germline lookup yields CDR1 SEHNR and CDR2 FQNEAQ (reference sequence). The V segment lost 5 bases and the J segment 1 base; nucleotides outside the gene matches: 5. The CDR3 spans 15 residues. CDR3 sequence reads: CASSKNSGSYNEQFF. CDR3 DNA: TGTGCCAGCAGCAAAAATAGCGGGTCCTACAATGAGCAGTTCTTC.

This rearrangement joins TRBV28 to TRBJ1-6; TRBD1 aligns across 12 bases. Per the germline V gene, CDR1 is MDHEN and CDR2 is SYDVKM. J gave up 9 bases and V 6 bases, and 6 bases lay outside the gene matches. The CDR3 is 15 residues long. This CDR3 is CASRGGQGAGSPLHF. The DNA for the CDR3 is TGTGCCAGCAGGGGGGGACAGGGGGCTGGTTCACCCCTCCACTTT.

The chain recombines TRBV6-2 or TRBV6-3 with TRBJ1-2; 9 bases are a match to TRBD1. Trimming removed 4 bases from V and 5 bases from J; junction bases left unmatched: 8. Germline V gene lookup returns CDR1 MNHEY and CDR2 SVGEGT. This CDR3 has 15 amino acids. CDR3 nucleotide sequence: TGTGCCAGCAGTTCTACCGGGACAGGGTCGTATGGCTACACCTTC. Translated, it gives CASSSTGTGSYGYTF.

CDR3 nucleotide sequence: TGTGCCAGCAGTTACTCACGGGGGGGAAACACCGGGGAGCTGTTTTTT. Protein sequence: CASSYSRGGNTGELFF. This chain connects TRBV6-5 to TRBJ2-2, with TRBD2 matching 8 bases. J lost 2 bases, V lost 0 bases, and 2 bases had no gene match. Per the germline V gene, CDR1 is MNHEY and CDR2 is SVGAGI. This CDR3 has 16 amino acids.

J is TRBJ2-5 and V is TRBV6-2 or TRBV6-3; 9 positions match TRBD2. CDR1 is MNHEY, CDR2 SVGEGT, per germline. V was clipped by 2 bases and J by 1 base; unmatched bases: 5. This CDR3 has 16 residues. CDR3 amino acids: CASSYESGRFQETQYF. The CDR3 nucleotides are TGTGCCAGCAGTTACGAGAGCGGGAGGTTCCAAGAGACCCAGTACTTC.

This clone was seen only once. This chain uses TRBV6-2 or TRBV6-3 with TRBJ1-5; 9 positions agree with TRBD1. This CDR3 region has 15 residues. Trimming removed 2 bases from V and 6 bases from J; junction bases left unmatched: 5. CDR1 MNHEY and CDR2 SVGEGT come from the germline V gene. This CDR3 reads CASSYNRGLGQPQHF. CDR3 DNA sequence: TGTGCCAGCAGTTACAACAGGGGGCTAGGTCAGCCCCAGCATTTT.

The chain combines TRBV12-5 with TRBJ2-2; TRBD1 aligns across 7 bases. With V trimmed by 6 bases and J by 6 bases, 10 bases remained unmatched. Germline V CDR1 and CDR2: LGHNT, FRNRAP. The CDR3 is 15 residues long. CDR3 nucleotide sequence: TGTGCTAGTGGCCGGGGACAGCTGGGTTCCGGGGAGCTGTTTTTT. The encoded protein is CASGRGQLGSGELFF.

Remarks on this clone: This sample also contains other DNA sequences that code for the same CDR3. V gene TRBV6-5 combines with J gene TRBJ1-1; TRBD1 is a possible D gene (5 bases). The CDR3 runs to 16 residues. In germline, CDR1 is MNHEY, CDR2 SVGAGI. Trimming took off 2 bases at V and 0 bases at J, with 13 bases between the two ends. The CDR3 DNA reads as TGTGCCAGCAGTTACCGGACGGACAAAATGAACACTGAAGCTTTCTTT. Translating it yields CASSYRTDKMNTEAFF.

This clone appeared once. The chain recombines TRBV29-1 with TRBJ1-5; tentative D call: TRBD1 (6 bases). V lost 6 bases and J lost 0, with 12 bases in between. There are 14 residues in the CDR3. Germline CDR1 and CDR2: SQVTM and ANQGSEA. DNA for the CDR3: TGCAGCGTAGCTTACAGGGATAGCAATCAGCCCCAGCATTTT. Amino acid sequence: CSVAYRDSNQPQHF.

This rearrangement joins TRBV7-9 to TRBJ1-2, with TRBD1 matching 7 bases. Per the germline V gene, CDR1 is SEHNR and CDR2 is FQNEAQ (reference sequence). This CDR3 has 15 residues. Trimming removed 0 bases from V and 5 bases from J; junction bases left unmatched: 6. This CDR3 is CASSLATGTDYGYTF. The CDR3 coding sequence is TGTGCCAGCAGCTTAGCTACCGGGACAGATTATGGCTACACCTTC.

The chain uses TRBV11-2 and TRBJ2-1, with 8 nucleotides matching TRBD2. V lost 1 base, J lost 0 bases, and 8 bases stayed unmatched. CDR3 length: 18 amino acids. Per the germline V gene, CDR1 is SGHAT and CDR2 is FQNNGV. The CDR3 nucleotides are TGTGCCAGCAGCTTAGGTCGGGGACTAGGTAGCTCCTACAATGAGCAGTTCTTC. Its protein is CASSLGRGLGSSYNEQFF.

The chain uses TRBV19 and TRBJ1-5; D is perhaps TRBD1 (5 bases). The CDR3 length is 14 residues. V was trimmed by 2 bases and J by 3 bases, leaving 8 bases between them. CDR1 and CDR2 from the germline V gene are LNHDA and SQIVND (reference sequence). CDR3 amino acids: CASSISGFNQPQHF. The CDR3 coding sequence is TGTGCCAGTAGTATATCAGGGTTCAATCAGCCCCAGCATTTT.

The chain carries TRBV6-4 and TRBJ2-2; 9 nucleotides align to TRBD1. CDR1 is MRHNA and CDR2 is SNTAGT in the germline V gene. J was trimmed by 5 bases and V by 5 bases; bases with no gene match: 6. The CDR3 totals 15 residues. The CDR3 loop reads CASSPQGQGTGELFF. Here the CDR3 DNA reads TGTGCCAGCAGTCCCCAAGGACAGGGGACCGGGGAGCTGTTTTTT.